The clone carrying this T cell receptor (beta chain) showed up many times. Antigen unknown. The record originates from a study of T cells in Graves' hyperthyroidism and ophthalmopathy. There were TCR beta CDR3 regions amplified from RNA transcripts. Initially, a first-round RT-PCR of the TCR CDR3 employed the HTBI primer set. Each CDR3 protein is one row after TCRdb ran MiXCR on the multiplex PCR reads. This sample has more than 350,000 distinct CDR3 sequences, with about 14% found just once. The study, taken as a whole, reports: For ophthalmopathy, model prediction preceded onset by a median roughly 6.3 months.

Thyroid ultrasound, orbital computed tomography, clinical symptoms, and serum thyroxine and TRAb underpinned diagnoses. The source is a woman aged 25 to 39 with Graves' ophthalmopathy. The sample consisted of blood.

The CDR3 nucleotides read TGTGCCAGCAGCCAAGATTTGAACTACAATCAGCCCCAGCATTTT. This sequence encodes CASSQDLNYNQPQHF. The chain links TRBV3-1 to TRBJ1-5; D remains ambiguous. Germline-derived CDR1 and CDR2 are LGHDT and YNNKEL (reference sequence). V was clipped by 0 bases and J by 3 bases, with 9 bases between them. The CDR3 consists of 15 residues.